The rows below give T cell receptor beta chains drawn from one sample of a study of T cell responses to AZD1222 COVID-19 vaccine. The repertoire was sequenced with immunoSEQ multiplex PCR; TCRdb's copy has only in-frame clones and lacks some. The repertoire holds 150,000 to 200,000 clones, around 92% seen once, with roughly 9.2% in the top ten. The specimen was peripheral blood, collected on day 0 of AZD1222 vaccination. These receptors were obtained from an adult in good health. The conserved cysteine and the conserved F or W are not part of the CDR3 here. Fields, in order: V gene, clone size, CDR3 protein. The listing skips clone size in some rows; elsewhere it reads once, few, many or a size class.

TRBV19 | - | ASSIDHIARYNEQF
TRBV6-5 | once | ASRDRGTYGYT
TRBV27 | - | ASSLSNGGGKLF
TRBV6-6 | - | ASSYVGRNTIY
TRBV27 | - | ASSLSWEGTQAF
TRBV28 | - | ALRGGGSSNSPLH
TRBV4-1 | - | ASSQGLSYIQY
TRBV7-6 | - | ASSLETSGSWRSGEQF
TRBV7-3 | - | ASSLFKDQPQH
TRBV19 | - | ASSFYITGELF
TRBV6-5 | - | ASRKRRGLNTEAF
TRBV11-2 | - | ASSQGTLGGSYEQY
TRBV13 | - | ASSFLTSEGEQY
TRBV6-5 | - | ASSYRNRGNSPLH